Listed below are T cell receptor beta chains from one sample, sequenced in a study of T cells after yellow fever vaccination. Each CDR3 protein is one row after TCRdb ran MiXCR on the 5' RACE reads. The sample includes about 340,000 distinct CDR3 sequences, around 12% of them seen just once. The material was CD4+ T cells sorted from PBMCs, obtained 15 days after the yellow fever booster vaccination. The source is a man between 18 and 29 years old who received the YFV17D yellow fever vaccine. The CDR3 runs from the conserved cysteine through the conserved F or W. The D gene is left open where the match is weak. Size is omitted from some rows. Given values are once, few, many or a class for expanded clones.

d_call: TRBD1
clone_size: few
j_call: TRBJ1-5
v_call: TRBV18
cdr3_nt: TGTGCCAGCTCTCGGGACAGGGGAGAGCCCCAGCATTTT
cdr3_aa: CASSRDRGEPQHF

d_call: .
clone_size: few
j_call: TRBJ2-2
v_call: TRBV4-1
cdr3_nt: TGCGCCAGCAGTGAAGTTGGCCGTACCGGGGAGCTGTTTTTT
cdr3_aa: CASSEVGRTGELFF

d_call: .
clone_size: many
j_call: TRBJ2-7
v_call: TRBV6-2/TRBV6-3
cdr3_nt: TGTGCCAGCAGTCCCGGGACATCCTTTGCGGGCTACGAGCAGTACTTC
cdr3_aa: CASSPGTSFAGYEQYF

d_call: TRBD1
clone_size: .
j_call: TRBJ2-3
v_call: TRBV5-1
cdr3_nt: TGCGCCAGCCGAGAGGCCCCGACAGGGAACGGCGCAGATACGCAGTATTTT
cdr3_aa: CASREAPTGNGADTQYF

d_call: .
clone_size: .
j_call: TRBJ1-1
v_call: TRBV25-1
cdr3_nt: TGTGCCAGCAGTTCCGGCGTTGAAGCTTTCTTT
cdr3_aa: CASSSGVEAFF

d_call: .
clone_size: few
j_call: TRBJ1-2
v_call: TRBV10-3
cdr3_nt: TGTGCCATCAGTGATGGCTGGTACTACACCTTC
cdr3_aa: CAISDGWYYTF

d_call: TRBD2
clone_size: few
j_call: TRBJ2-5
v_call: TRBV5-1
cdr3_nt: TGCGCCAGCACTCTAGCGGGGACGCAAGAGACCCAGTACTTC
cdr3_aa: CASTLAGTQETQYF

d_call: TRBD2
clone_size: .
j_call: TRBJ2-5
v_call: TRBV10-3
cdr3_nt: TGTGCCACGGAAGGCGGGGGGGCAGGAGAGACCCAGTACTTC
cdr3_aa: CATEGGGAGETQYF

d_call: .
clone_size: few
j_call: TRBJ2-5
v_call: TRBV20-1
cdr3_nt: TGCAGTGCTAGAGCAGAGGGGCCGGAGACCCAGTACTTC
cdr3_aa: CSARAEGPETQYF

d_call: .
clone_size: .
j_call: TRBJ2-3
v_call: TRBV20-1
cdr3_nt: TGCAGTGCTAGAGAGGGACCCCATACGCAGTATTTT
cdr3_aa: CSAREGPHTQYF

d_call: .
clone_size: many
j_call: TRBJ1-1
v_call: TRBV7-9
cdr3_nt: TGTGCCAGCAGCTTGACCAGCCCAACTGAAGCTTTCTTT
cdr3_aa: CASSLTSPTEAFF

d_call: TRBD1
clone_size: .
j_call: TRBJ2-2
v_call: TRBV29-1
cdr3_nt: TGCAGCGCTGACGGACAGGGGTCCACCGGGGAGCTGTTTTTT
cdr3_aa: CSADGQGSTGELFF

d_call: TRBD2
clone_size: .
j_call: TRBJ2-3
v_call: TRBV4-3
cdr3_nt: TGCGCCAGCAGCCAAGCTAGCGGGGAGGGCACAGATACGCAGTATTTT
cdr3_aa: CASSQASGEGTDTQYF

d_call: TRBD1
clone_size: .
j_call: TRBJ2-3
v_call: TRBV4-3
cdr3_nt: TGCGCCAGCAGCCAAGGAGCCAGGGGGCGTGGAGATACGCAGTATTTT
cdr3_aa: CASSQGARGRGDTQYF

d_call: TRBD2
clone_size: few
j_call: TRBJ2-1
v_call: TRBV6-4
cdr3_nt: TGTGCCAGCAGTGGCCGGGACTATCTTTCCTACAATGAGCAGTTCTTC
cdr3_aa: CASSGRDYLSYNEQFF

d_call: .
clone_size: .
j_call: TRBJ2-7
v_call: TRBV12-3/TRBV12-4
cdr3_nt: TGTGCCAGCAGTTTAAGGGGGGACTCCTACGAGCAGTACTTC
cdr3_aa: CASSLRGDSYEQYF

d_call: .
clone_size: .
j_call: TRBJ2-7
v_call: TRBV6-2/TRBV6-3
cdr3_nt: TGTGCCAGCAGTTACTCGGGCCAGCGGCCCTCCTACGAGCAGTACTTC
cdr3_aa: CASSYSGQRPSYEQYF

d_call: .
clone_size: .
j_call: TRBJ2-3
v_call: TRBV9
cdr3_nt: TGTGCCAGCAGCGTAAGACCTAGCACAGATACGCAGTATTTT
cdr3_aa: CASSVRPSTDTQYF

d_call: .
clone_size: few
j_call: TRBJ2-2
v_call: TRBV4-1
cdr3_nt: TGCGCCAGCAGCCAAGGGGGTATTGGGATGAGAACCACCGGGGAGCTGTTTTTT
cdr3_aa: CASSQGGIGMRTTGELFF

d_call: TRBD2
clone_size: few
j_call: TRBJ2-5
v_call: TRBV28
cdr3_nt: TGTGCCAGCAGTCCGGGACTAGCGGGGAAAGAGACCCAGTACTTC
cdr3_aa: CASSPGLAGKETQYF

d_call: .
clone_size: many
j_call: TRBJ2-5
v_call: TRBV5-1
cdr3_nt: TGCGCCAGCAGCTTGGGAGCGGATCAAGAGACCCAGTACTTC
cdr3_aa: CASSLGADQETQYF

d_call: .
clone_size: .
j_call: TRBJ2-3
v_call: TRBV12-3/TRBV12-4
cdr3_nt: TGTGCCAGCAGCACTCCCGGGACAGATACGCAGTATTTT
cdr3_aa: CASSTPGTDTQYF

d_call: .
clone_size: many
j_call: TRBJ2-7
v_call: TRBV12-3/TRBV12-4
cdr3_nt: TGTGCCAGCAGTGGGACCCTGCTTTCGAGCTCCTACGAGCAGTACTTC
cdr3_aa: CASSGTLLSSSYEQYF

d_call: TRBD1
clone_size: many
j_call: TRBJ2-5
v_call: TRBV7-2
cdr3_nt: TGTGCCAGCAGCTTAGAGGACAGGGGGCCGGGAGAGACCCAGTACTTC
cdr3_aa: CASSLEDRGPGETQYF

d_call: .
clone_size: few
j_call: TRBJ1-2
v_call: TRBV3-1
cdr3_nt: TGTGCCAGCAGCCAGAACTATGGCTACACCTTC
cdr3_aa: CASSQNYGYTF

d_call: .
clone_size: few
j_call: TRBJ1-2
v_call: TRBV9
cdr3_nt: TGTGCCAGCAGCGCGGCTGGGGGCTATGGCTACACCTTC
cdr3_aa: CASSAAGGYGYTF

d_call: .
clone_size: .
j_call: TRBJ1-6
v_call: TRBV27
cdr3_nt: TGTGCCAGCAGCCCAGGGCGGACAAATTCACCCCTCCACTTT
cdr3_aa: CASSPGRTNSPLHF

d_call: TRBD1
clone_size: few
j_call: TRBJ1-4
v_call: TRBV7-2
cdr3_nt: TGTGCCAGCACCCCACGACAGGGGATGGGTGAAAAACTGTTTTTT
cdr3_aa: CASTPRQGMGEKLFF

d_call: .
clone_size: .
j_call: TRBJ1-5
v_call: TRBV30
cdr3_nt: TGTGCCTGGAGTGATGGTTTACATCAGCCCCAGCATTTT
cdr3_aa: CAWSDGLHQPQHF

d_call: .
clone_size: .
j_call: TRBJ1-4
v_call: TRBV20-1
cdr3_nt: TGCAGTGCTGGAGCCAGGGCGGGTAATGAAAAACTGTTTTTT
cdr3_aa: CSAGARAGNEKLFF

d_call: .
clone_size: .
j_call: TRBJ1-5
v_call: TRBV7-2
cdr3_nt: TGTGCCAGCAGCTTAAGCCGAGGGGTCAATCAGCCCCAGCATTTT
cdr3_aa: CASSLSRGVNQPQHF

d_call: TRBD2
clone_size: .
j_call: TRBJ2-3
v_call: TRBV20-1
cdr3_nt: TGCAGTGCTAGTGGGGCACTAGCGGGGGGGCCTCCAGATACGCAGTATTTT
cdr3_aa: CSASGALAGGPPDTQYF

d_call: TRBD1
clone_size: many
j_call: TRBJ2-6
v_call: TRBV12-3/TRBV12-4
cdr3_nt: TGTGCCAGCAGTCTGACAGGGGGAATAGGTGGGGCCAACGTCCTGACTTTC
cdr3_aa: CASSLTGGIGGANVLTF

d_call: TRBD1
clone_size: .
j_call: TRBJ1-5
v_call: TRBV7-2
cdr3_nt: TGTGCCAGCAGCTCGACAGGGCTTAGCAATCAGCCCCAGCATTTT
cdr3_aa: CASSSTGLSNQPQHF

d_call: .
clone_size: .
j_call: TRBJ1-1
v_call: TRBV20-1
cdr3_nt: TGCAGTGCTACGGCCCCTGGGACTGAAGCTTTCTTT
cdr3_aa: CSATAPGTEAFF

d_call: .
clone_size: once
j_call: TRBJ1-5
v_call: TRBV6-6
cdr3_nt: TGTGCCAGCAGTTACAGGGGGACCCTTCAAGGTCAGCCCCAGCATTTT
cdr3_aa: CASSYRGTLQGQPQHF

d_call: .
clone_size: few
j_call: TRBJ1-2
v_call: TRBV2
cdr3_nt: TGTGCCAGCAGTGCTCTAGGCGGAAACTATGGCTACACCTTC
cdr3_aa: CASSALGGNYGYTF

d_call: .
clone_size: .
j_call: TRBJ2-2
v_call: TRBV7-9
cdr3_nt: TGTGCCAGCAGCTCCGGGACCTTGGACACCGGGGAGCTGTTTTTT
cdr3_aa: CASSSGTLDTGELFF

d_call: TRBD1
clone_size: .
j_call: TRBJ1-2
v_call: TRBV30
cdr3_nt: TGTGCCTGGTTGCCGGGACAGATATATGGCTACACCTTC
cdr3_aa: CAWLPGQIYGYTF

d_call: TRBD2
clone_size: .
j_call: TRBJ2-3
v_call: TRBV27
cdr3_nt: TGTGCCAGCAGTTGGACTAGCGGGGGCCGAACAGATACGCAGTATTTT
cdr3_aa: CASSWTSGGRTDTQYF

d_call: .
clone_size: few
j_call: TRBJ1-5
v_call: TRBV7-2
cdr3_nt: TGTGCCAGCAGCTTATGGGCAGGGGATCAGCCCCAGCATTTT
cdr3_aa: CASSLWAGDQPQHF

d_call: .
clone_size: .
j_call: TRBJ2-1
v_call: TRBV6-6
cdr3_nt: TGTGCCAGCAGGGGGTCTGCCTACAATGAGCAGTTCTTC
cdr3_aa: CASRGSAYNEQFF

d_call: TRBD1
clone_size: .
j_call: TRBJ2-3
v_call: TRBV11-2
cdr3_nt: TGTGCCAGCAGCTTAGGGTCAGGGGGATTGAGGGATACGCAGTATTTT
cdr3_aa: CASSLGSGGLRDTQYF

d_call: .
clone_size: .
j_call: TRBJ1-1
v_call: TRBV20-1
cdr3_nt: TGCAGTGGAGTAGGTGGGGGGGACACTGAAGCTTTCTTT
cdr3_aa: CSGVGGGDTEAFF

d_call: .
clone_size: .
j_call: TRBJ2-3
v_call: TRBV19
cdr3_nt: TGTGCCAGTAGCAAAGGGATTTCCACAGATACGCAGTATTTT
cdr3_aa: CASSKGISTDTQYF

d_call: .
clone_size: .
j_call: TRBJ2-3
v_call: TRBV9
cdr3_nt: TGTGCCAGCAGCGTAGATGGGAAAGTAGATACGCAGTATTTT
cdr3_aa: CASSVDGKVDTQYF

d_call: .
clone_size: many
j_call: TRBJ2-7
v_call: TRBV19
cdr3_nt: TGTGCCAGTAGTATCGGTTGGGGGGCGAGCCACGAGCAGTACTTC
cdr3_aa: CASSIGWGASHEQYF

d_call: .
clone_size: few
j_call: TRBJ2-3
v_call: TRBV7-2
cdr3_nt: TGTGCCAGCAGCTGGTTGGCAGATACGCAGTATTTT
cdr3_aa: CASSWLADTQYF

d_call: .
clone_size: .
j_call: TRBJ1-4
v_call: TRBV25-1
cdr3_nt: TGTGCCAGCAGTGGCTCCTCCGGAGTACATATCCACTATGAAAAACTGTTTTTT
cdr3_aa: CASSGSSGVHIHYEKLFF